This note documents a single T cell receptor (beta chain) sequence. Germline lookup yields CDR1 SQVTM and CDR2 ANQGSEA. This CDR3 has 12 residues. Trimming took 3 bases from V and 7 from J; bases not matched to a gene: 3. This specimen comes from a study of cytomegalovirus exposure and HLA in healthy donors. PCR amplification relied on 60 Vbeta primers (plus 13 Jbeta primers). Measured with immunoSEQ multiplex PCR; TCRdb has only the in-frame clones, and not every one. The sample holds around 94,000 clones, 78% seen once. The V gene is TRBV29-1, the J gene TRBJ2-1; TRBD2 agrees at 7 bases. The sequenced sample consisted of PBMCs. The clonotype was recovered from a male donor in good health and CMV-seropositive. The CDR3 reads CSVDRAGNEQFF. In nucleotides, the CDR3 is TGCAGCGTTGACCGAGCGGGGAATGAGCAGTTCTTC.